These 6 T cell receptor beta chains were sequenced from one sample in a study of a mutant IDH1 vaccine in newly diagnosed glioma. Sequencing was performed with immunoSEQ multiplex PCR; in TCRdb, only in-frame clones are kept and a portion is missing. This sample has around 27,000 clones, with around 77% found just once. The antigens of these receptors remain unknown. Time point indicated: week 11, during vaccination. A 20-mer mutant IDH1 peptide at 300 ug was injected subcutaneously with topical imiquimod. The input for sequencing was PBMCs, taken from a glioma patient whose treatment included an IDH1 peptide vaccine. These receptors were obtained from a woman aged 18-30 years with glioma.

The chain recombines TRBV6-1 with TRBJ2-3; D perhaps matches TRBD2 (5 bases). The V and J ends lost 2 bases and 0 bases respectively, with 12 bases between them. This CDR3 region has 16 residues. Germline values: CDR1 MNHNS, CDR2 SASEGT. The CDR3 loop reads CASSEWLATSTDTQYF. The CDR3 DNA sequence: TGTGCCAGCAGTGAATGGCTAGCTACTAGCACAGATACGCAGTATTTT.

This chain links TRBV6-5 with TRBJ1-2, with 7 bases lining up with TRBD1. The CDR3 loop spans 16 amino acids. The V and J ends lost 0 bases and 6 bases, in that order; junction bases with no gene match: 10. Germline V gene sequence: CDR1 MNHEY, CDR2 SVGAGI. Written as DNA, the CDR3 is TGTGCCAGCAGTTACTCGGGTCCCACTGGGACAGATGGCTACACCTTC. Residues: CASSYSGPTGTDGYTF.

The chain uses TRBV7-9 and TRBJ1-5; 7 nucleotides match TRBD1. The CDR3 is 15 residues long. V lost 5 bases and J lost 0; bases outside the gene matches: 4. CDR1 is SEHNR, CDR2 FQNEAQ, per germline (reference sequence). The CDR3 DNA reads TGTGCCAGCAGCCTCGGGACAGATAGCAATCAGCCCCAGCATTTT. This gives the protein CASSLGTDSNQPQHF.

This clone was observed once. The rearrangement links TRBV5-1 to TRBJ2-1; 7 bases fit TRBD1. V trimming: 0 bases; J trimming: 7 bases; junction bases outside the gene matches: 10. Germline CDR1 SGHRS, CDR2 YFSETQ. The CDR3 sequence is 16 residues long. The CDR3 DNA reads TGCGCCAGCAGCTTGGACGATCTAACAGGGGTTAATGAGCAGTTCTTC. Protein sequence: CASSLDDLTGVNEQFF.

The chain is built from TRBV4-2 and TRBJ1-3; no clear D gene. This CDR3 region has 17 residues. Trimming removed 1 base from V and 2 bases from J, with 15 bases in between. Germline V gene sequence: CDR1 LGHNA, CDR2 YNFKEQ. The CDR3 loop is CASSQVVRDFAGNTIYF. CDR3 nucleotides: TGTGCCAGCAGCCAAGTAGTTCGGGATTTTGCTGGAAACACCATATATTTT.

This CDR3 reads CASSMRTGKGYTF. In DNA, the CDR3 is TGTGCCAGTAGTATGAGGACAGGGAAGGGCTACACCTTC. The rearrangement joins TRBV19 to TRBJ1-2; TRBD1 agrees at 8 bases. Germline assignment: CDR1 LNHDA and CDR2 SQIVND (reference sequence). CDR3 length: 13 residues. The V and J ends lost 3 bases and 8 bases, in that order; junction bases with no gene match: 5.